This record looks at one T cell receptor (beta chain) sequence and its context. Its antigen remains unidentified. These data originate in a study of PD-1 blockade in classical Hodgkin lymphoma. On the study more broadly: The patients were dosed with nivolumab 3 mg/kg, infused intravenously every 2 weeks. Study-wide points: CD4+ TCR diversity, unlike CD8+, climbed significantly by C4D1. Reports described newly diagnosed patients as having lower baseline TCR diversity than healthy donors.

Sequenced by immunoSEQ multiplex PCR; TCRdb stores in-frame clones only, minus some. The profile shows 20,000 to 25,000 clones, around three quarters of them singletons. Relapse was seen in all patients after autologous stem cell transplantation, and brentuximab vedotin exposure was variable. The CDR3 spans 17 residues. Germline V gives CDR1 KGHSH, CDR2 LQKENI. V lost 3 bases and J lost 0, with 15 bases in between. The source is a human donor with classical Hodgkin lymphoma. Sequencing used peripheral blood mononuclear cells (PBMCs), obtained before the second cycle of nivolumab. The gene calls are TRBV18 and TRBJ2-1; D gene uncertain. The CDR3 protein is CASSPFPTSSSYNEQFF. CDR3 nucleotide sequence: TGTGCCAGCTCACCCTTTCCGACGTCGAGCTCCTACAATGAGCAGTTCTTC.